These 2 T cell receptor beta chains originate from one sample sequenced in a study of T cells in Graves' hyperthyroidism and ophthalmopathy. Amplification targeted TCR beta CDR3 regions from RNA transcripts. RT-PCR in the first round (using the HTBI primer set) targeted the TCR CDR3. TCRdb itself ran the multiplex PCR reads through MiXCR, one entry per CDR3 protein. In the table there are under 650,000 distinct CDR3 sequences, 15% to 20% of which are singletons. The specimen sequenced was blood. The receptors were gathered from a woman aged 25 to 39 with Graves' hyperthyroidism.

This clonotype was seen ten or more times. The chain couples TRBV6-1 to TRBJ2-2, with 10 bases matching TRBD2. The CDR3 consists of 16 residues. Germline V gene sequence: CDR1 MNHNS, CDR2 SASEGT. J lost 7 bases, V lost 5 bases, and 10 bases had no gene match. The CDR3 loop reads CASSPASGRNVGELFF. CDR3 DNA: TGTGCCAGCAGTCCCGCTAGCGGGAGAAATGTCGGGGAGCTGTTTTTT.

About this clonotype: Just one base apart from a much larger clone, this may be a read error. The CDR3 region is CASSYGKNTEAFF. The CDR3 nucleotides read TGTGCCAGCAGTTATGGAAAGAACACTGAAGCTTTCTTT. This sequence joins TRBV27 and TRBJ1-1; D gene ambiguous. Germline V gene sequence: CDR1 MNHEY, CDR2 SMNVEV (reference sequence). This CDR3 is built from 13 residues. V lost 4 bases, J lost 1 base, and 7 bases lay in between.